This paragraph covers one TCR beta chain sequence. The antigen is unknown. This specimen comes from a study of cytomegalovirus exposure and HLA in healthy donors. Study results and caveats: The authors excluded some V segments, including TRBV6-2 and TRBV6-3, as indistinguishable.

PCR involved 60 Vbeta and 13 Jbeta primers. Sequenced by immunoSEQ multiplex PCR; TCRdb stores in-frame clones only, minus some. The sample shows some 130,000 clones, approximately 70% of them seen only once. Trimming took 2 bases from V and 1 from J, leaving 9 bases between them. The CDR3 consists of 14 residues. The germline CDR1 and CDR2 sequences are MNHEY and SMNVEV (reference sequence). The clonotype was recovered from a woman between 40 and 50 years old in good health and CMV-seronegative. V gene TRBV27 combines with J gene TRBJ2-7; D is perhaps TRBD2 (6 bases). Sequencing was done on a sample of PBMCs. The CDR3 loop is CASSLAGKSYEQYF. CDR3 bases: TGTGCCAGCAGTTTAGCGGGGAAATCCTACGAGCAGTACTTC.